Each of the 14 T cell receptor beta chains below was sequenced from the same sample in a study of T cell repertoires in cytomegalovirus infection. Antigen specificity for these receptors is unknown. MiXCR, applied by TCRdb to the reads, yields one record per CDR3 protein. The sample records roughly 700,000 distinct CDR3 sequences, roughly a third being singletons. The input for sequencing was cultured PBMCs, taken from culture after CMV antigen stimulation. The receptors shown here come from a human donor in good health (CMV status not recorded). Some clones in this sample may be carry-over from other donors' samples.

V and J are TRBV20-1 and TRBJ2-1; tentative D call: TRBD1 (6 bases). Trimming cost V 4 bases and J 0 bases, with 10 bases left between them. The CDR3 totals 14 residues. Germline lookup yields CDR1 DFQATT and CDR2 SNEGSKA (reference sequence). The CDR3 sequence is CSATKQGSYNEQFF. The CDR3 DNA reads as TGCAGTGCTACAAAACAGGGCTCCTACAATGAGCAGTTCTTC.

This clonotype showed up many times. V and J are TRBV7-6 and TRBJ2-7, with 10 bases identical to TRBD2. This CDR3 has 16 amino acids. CDR1 and CDR2 (germline): SGHVS, FNYEAQ. After removal of 2 bases from V and 4 bases from J, the junction contained 8 bases not matched to a gene. CDR3 sequence: CASSLIAGGPRYEQYF. CDR3 DNA: TGTGCCAGCAGCTTAATAGCGGGAGGACCGCGTTACGAGCAGTACTTC.

This clonotype was picked up a small number of times. The chain is built from TRBV12-3 or TRBV12-4 and TRBJ2-1, with 11 positions matching TRBD1. The CDR3 runs to 14 residues. The trim removed 2 bases at V and 8 bases at J, leaving 2 bases unmatched. The CDR3 region is CASSLWTGGDEQFF. The CDR3 DNA reads TGTGCCAGCAGTTTATGGACAGGGGGCGATGAGCAGTTCTTC.

The chain recombines TRBV6-6 with TRBJ2-1; D is ambiguous. CDR3 length equals 15 residues. Germline CDR1 is MNHNY and CDR2 is SVGAGI (reference sequence). V lost 5 bases and J lost 0, with 11 bases in between. CDR3 sequence: CASSLTRSSYNEQFF. The CDR3 DNA follows: TGTGCCAGCAGTCTAACTCGCTCCTCCTACAATGAGCAGTTCTTC.

This clonotype has at least ten counts. The CDR3 region has the DNA TGTGCCAGCAGTTTAACGTTTGGCACAGATACGCAGTATTTT. Translated, it gives CASSLTFGTDTQYF. The chain is built from TRBV12-3 or TRBV12-4 and TRBJ2-3; unclear D gene. This CDR3 is 14 amino acids long. The V end was cut by 2 bases, the J end by 1 base, with 7 bases between.

J is TRBJ1-5 and V is TRBV12-3 or TRBV12-4; 9 positions match TRBD1. CDR3 length: 18 residues. V lost 4 bases, J lost 5 bases, and 15 bases stayed unmatched. DNA of the CDR3: TGTGCCAGCAGTTCCATTTACCGGGACAGGGAGGCTGATCAGCCCCAGCATTTT. This translates into CASSSIYRDREADQPQHF.

This clonotype was seen many times. The chain carries TRBV7-2 and TRBJ2-7, with D maybe TRBD2 (6 bases). The CDR3 has 14 residues. Germline-derived CDR1 and CDR2 are SGHTA and FQGNSA. V was cut by 5 bases and J by 0 bases, with 11 bases left in between. DNA for the CDR3: TGTGCCAGCAGCCCGACGGAGGGCTCCTACGAGCAGTACTTC. Translating gives CASSPTEGSYEQYF.

The V gene is TRBV29-1, the J gene TRBJ2-7; 9 bases fit TRBD1. The germline V gene encodes CDR1 SQVTM and CDR2 ANQGSEA. CDR3 length: 13 residues. V lost 3 bases to trimming and J lost 2 bases; unmatched junction nucleotides: 2. The chain's CDR3 is CSVEDRGTYEQYF. The CDR3 DNA reads as TGCAGCGTTGAGGACAGGGGAACCTACGAGCAGTACTTC.

The chain has TRBV4-1 and TRBJ2-7; the D gene is possibly TRBD1 (6 bases). Per germline, CDR1 MGHRA and CDR2 YSYEKL. This CDR3 region has 14 residues. V lost 0 bases, J lost 5 bases, and 11 bases lay in between. The CDR3 spells CASSQDNREHEQYF. CDR3 sequence (DNA): TGCGCCAGCAGCCAAGATAACAGGGAACACGAGCAGTACTTC.

The chain carries TRBV9 and TRBJ2-1; D is undetermined. Germline-derived CDR1 and CDR2 are SGDLS and YYNGEE. The CDR3 is 13 amino acids. The germline V and J ends were trimmed by 1 base and 8 bases, with 10 bases remaining between them. In nucleotides, the CDR3 is TGTGCCAGCAGCGTACACATAGCTTATGAGCAGTTCTTC. Its protein is CASSVHIAYEQFF.

A note on this clonotype: Germline is not matched at one junction end, which may reflect a read error. The chain is built from TRBV7-8 and TRBJ2-2; D is perhaps TRBD2 (5 bases). This CDR3 comprises 16 residues. In germline, CDR1 is SGHVS, CDR2 FQNEAQ. CDR3 bases: TGTGCCAGCAGCGCCCGCCCGGACGCGGGCACCGGGGAGCTGTTGTTT. Translating it yields CASSARPDAGTGELLF.

This sequence joins TRBV29-1 and TRBJ2-1, with TRBD2 matching over 9 bases. The germline gives CDR1 SQVTM, CDR2 ANQGSEA. The CDR3 runs 16 residues. The ends lost 1 base at V and 7 bases at J; junction bases unmatched: 11. This CDR3 reads CSVEGAAGGPLNEQFF. The CDR3 DNA follows: TGCAGCGTTGAAGGTGCCGCGGGAGGGCCATTAAATGAGCAGTTCTTC.

This clonotype was picked up a small number of times. The chain joins TRBV5-1 to TRBJ1-6; 7 bases fit TRBD1. The J segment lost 0 bases and the V segment lost 4 bases, leaving 7 bases of the junction unmatched. The CDR3 runs 17 residues. The V gene's germline CDR1 is SGHRS and CDR2 YFSETQ. For the CDR3, the DNA is TGCGCCAGCAGCCCTACAGGGGACTACTCCTATAATTCACCCCTCCACTTT. It translates to CASSPTGDYSYNSPLHF.

Only a few counts were recorded for this clonotype. This chain joins TRBV12-3 or TRBV12-4 and TRBJ2-7, with 11 bases aligning to TRBD2. With V trimmed by 5 bases and J by 4 bases, 4 bases remained unmatched. The CDR3 consists of 14 residues. CDR3 sequence (DNA): TGTGCCAGCAGTCAAATAGCGGGAGGGTACGAGCAGTACTTC. Residues: CASSQIAGGYEQYF.